Included here is one TCR beta chain sequence, with context. Its binding antigen is unknown. No qualities accompany the bases; no much larger clone lies one base away. Using the deep immunoSEQ assay, TCR CDR3 regions were amplified from genomic DNA by multiplex PCR. For each cell subset, the extracted genomic DNA was distributed evenly across all wells of several immunoSEQ 96-well plates, and each plate served as one replicate. Each replicate PCR for sorted subsets received about 180 ng genomic DNA, equal to some 32,000 T cell genomes. The purified libraries were quantified using a Qubit 3.0 fluorometer, sized with a Bioanalyzer 2100, and then quantified again using the KAPA Library Quantification kit. A separate single-read 150-cycle Illumina NextSeq 550 flow cell was used to sequence each immunoSEQ 96-well plate. On the authors' methods: Because only junctional sequences without quality scores were contained in the immunoSEQ output, filtering matching that applied to full-length reads could not be performed. To assign V/J genes and CDR3, sequences were annotated using PyIR, a Python wrapper for IgBLAST v1.9, with IMGT germline references. Any read was removed if the V/J assignment was weak (E-value above 1e-6), the CDR3 was missing, or the read contained stop codons, out-of-frame junctions, or ambiguous translated residues. V3J clonotypes were defined by identical inferred V gene, J gene, and CDR3 amino acid sequence. Percentage overlap between repertoires was calculated by dividing the number of shared unique clonotypes by the size of the smaller repertoire. RTK rarefaction, the Chao1 estimator, and Recon v2.1 estimates of unobserved clonotypes were used to assess repertoire richness. Generation probabilities for all TCRbeta clonotypes obtained by the gDNA method from a handful of donors were computed using OLGA. TCRdb stores this immuneACCESS table with in-frame sequences only. Part of the clones is absent; in the studies checked, under half of the shortfall reflects unresolved V genes, and no reason is known for the rest. From that table come the V and J calls and clone size; the DNA was used to work out D and trimming. Within this sample are some 360,000 clones, with less than 75% of them counted one time only. The ten biggest clones cover roughly a tenth of the sample.

The record originates from a study of shared clonotypes between healthy human individuals (dated by TCRdb to the early 2020s). Background for the entire study: The cohort included a few men and a couple of women between 18 and 49 years of age. For each donor, CD4 naive and CD4 memory were each given three plates, CD8 naive was given two plates, and CD8 memory was given one plate. Blood TCR repertoires of roughly 5 healthy adults were deeply sequenced to estimate repertoire size and the extent of clonotype sharing between individuals. Different laboratories and diverse techniques were used to prepare libraries and sequence TCR repertoires, to increase sequencing depth and limit assay-specific biases. Each donor's leukapheresis produced roughly between roughly 0.9 and 9 billion PBMCs. Overall study results and their limits: Pairwise subsampling led to the expectation that sequencing depth would affect the degree of clonotype sharing among donors. Incomplete sequencing was indicated by rarefaction of sorted-subset datasets, despite the large sequencing depth. Across a handful of donors, about 5% of naive CD4, around 3.5% of naive CD8, 2.3% of memory CD4, and roughly 0.4% of memory CD8 clonotypes were shared. The small number of donors limited the genetic and exposure-history diversity represented. Larger estimated clonotype richness was generally found for naive subsets than for memory subsets. Clonotypes shared by all four sorted-subset donors showed higher generation probabilities than non-shared clonotypes. Sampling was restricted to blood, and TCR repertoires in tissues likely differ from the TCR repertoires found in blood.

The CDR3 starts with the cysteine, ends with the phenylalanine, and has 21 residues. Solely the CDR3 DNA is kept, with 63 bases framed from the first base. For CDR1 and CDR2, the germline V gene lists SQVTM and ANQGSEA. Relative to germline, V is missing 7 bases and J is missing 5 bases, with 25 bases of the junction outside any gene match. Donors were healthy HIV-negative adults with no recently reported acute infections or vaccinations. Every donor was a Caucasian adult living in Nashville, Tennessee, USA. Magnetic negative selection was used to enrich CD4+ T cells, after which naive cells were positively selected on CD45RA and the negative fraction became the memory subset. Blood was obtained by leukapheresis, after which PBMCs were separated by Ficoll-Histopaque density gradient centrifugation and cryopreserved in liquid nitrogen vapor phase. Purity and quantity of every magnetically sorted T cell population were checked by analytical flow cytometry. From each sorted fraction, genomic DNA was isolated and quantified by UV absorbance on a Nanodrop 2000c.

The V gene is TRBV29-1 and the J gene is TRBJ2-1; 14 bases in between match TRBD2. Source material: memory CD4+ T cells sorted from blood. What the cell subset or site label conveys for this sample: CD45RA-negative fraction. The TCR sequence derives from a young man in good health. The nucleotides are TGCAGCGGTGCTGGGACTAGCGGGAGTATAGGGGACTACCCCGGGCACAATGAGCAGTTCTTC. This gives the protein CSGAGTSGSIGDYPGHNEQFF.